Following are 28 T cell receptor beta chains from one sample sequenced in a study of cytomegalovirus exposure and HLA in healthy donors. Data came from immunoSEQ multiplex PCR; TCRdb stores just in-frame clones and leaves some out. The table shows about 63,000 clones, with 70% to 90% occurring only once. Sequencing was carried out using PBMCs. These receptors originate from a woman younger than 35 in good health and CMV-seronegative.

This clone was seen a single time. The chain carries TRBV7-2 and TRBJ1-5; 7 bases are shared with TRBD1. This CDR3 spans 15 amino acids. Germline trimming cut 1 base from V and 6 bases from J; bases unmatched to any gene: 6. Germline lookup yields CDR1 SGHTA and CDR2 FQGNSA. The CDR3 sequence: CTSSLDRGIGQPQHF. The CDR3 region has the DNA TGTACCAGCAGCTTAGACAGGGGTATAGGTCAGCCCCAGCATTTT.

V usage is TRBV28 and J usage is TRBJ2-6, with 8 bases lining up with TRBD1. The germline V gene encodes CDR1 MDHEN and CDR2 SYDVKM. V trimming: 10 bases; J trimming: 1 base; junction bases outside the gene matches: 9. This CDR3 region has 16 residues. The CDR3 region is CATDTGGTSGANVLTF. The CDR3 coding sequence is TGTGCCACCGATACAGGGGGTACATCTGGGGCCAACGTCCTGACTTTC. The full variable domain, its missing parts supplied by reference TRBV28 and TRBJ2-6, is DVKVTQSSRYLVKRTGEKVFLECVQDMDHENMFWYRQDPGLGLRLIYFSYDVKMKEKGDIPEGYSVSREKKERFSLILESASTNQTSMYLCATDTGGTSGANVLTFGAGSRLTVL.

The chain joins TRBV28 to TRBJ1-3, with 10 bases lining up with TRBD1. The J segment lost 0 bases and the V segment lost 4 bases, leaving 12 bases of the junction unmatched. There are 19 residues in the CDR3. Germline V gene sequence: CDR1 MDHEN, CDR2 SYDVKM. The CDR3 nucleotides are TGTGCCAGCAGTTCTTACTCGCCCGGGACAGGGGTCTCTGGAAACACCATATATTTT. This sequence encodes CASSSYSPGTGVSGNTIYF.

The V call is TRBV5-4, the J call TRBJ2-1; D is possibly TRBD2 (6 bases). Germline lookup yields CDR1 SGHNT and CDR2 YYREEE (reference sequence). This CDR3 contains 13 residues. Trimming stripped 0 bases from V and 7 bases from J, with 8 bases between. CDR3 in amino acids: CASSLAAGNEQFF. CDR3 sequence (DNA): TGTGCCAGCAGCTTGGCGGCGGGGAATGAGCAGTTCTTC. The variable domain in full, completed from reference TRBV5-4 and TRBJ2-1, reads ETGVTQSPTHLIKTRGQQVTLRCSSQSGHNTVSWYQQALGQGPQFIFQYYREEENGRGNFPPRFSGLQFPNYSSELNVNALELDDSALYLCASSLAAGNEQFFGPGTRLTVL.

The chain couples TRBV19 to TRBJ2-1; TRBD2 matches 8 bases. J gave up 2 bases and V 3 bases, and 6 bases lay outside the gene matches. CDR1 is LNHDA and CDR2 is SQIVND in the germline V gene (reference sequence). There are 16 residues in the CDR3. CDR3 protein: CASSIRSGSPYNEQFF. The CDR3 DNA reads TGTGCCAGTAGTATCCGAAGCGGGAGCCCCTACAATGAGCAGTTCTTC.

This chain connects TRBV27 to TRBJ2-7, with D tentatively TRBD2 (6 bases). The CDR3 length is 14 residues. V was shortened by 0 bases and J by 6 bases, with 12 bases between the two germline ends. CDR1 and CDR2 from the germline V gene are MNHEY and SMNVEV (reference sequence). The CDR3 DNA is TGTGCCAGCAGTTTATCTTGGGGAGGCGGCGAGCAGTACTTC. Amino acid sequence: CASSLSWGGGEQYF.

The J gene is TRBJ2-3, the V gene TRBV5-4; 10 bases are shared with TRBD2. Trimming at V came to 9 bases and at J to 6 bases, leaving 16 bases not matched to a gene. The germline CDR1 and CDR2 sequences are SGHNT and YYREEE (reference sequence). The CDR3 is made up of 16 amino acids. In nucleotides, the CDR3 is TGTGCCACTTTACATGGAGCGGGGGGGCGGGGTGATACGCAGTATTTT. Translating gives CATLHGAGGRGDTQYF.

The chain has TRBV18 and TRBJ2-1; 7 bases align to TRBD2. This CDR3 is 14 amino acids long. The J segment lost 9 bases and the V segment lost 3 bases, leaving 8 bases of the junction unmatched. The germline V gene has CDR1 KGHSH and CDR2 LQKENI. In DNA, the CDR3 is TGTGCCAGCTCACCGCCGACTAGCTCGTTTGAGCAGTTCTTC. Amino acids: CASSPPTSSFEQFF.

The rearrangement links TRBV6-5 to TRBJ1-6; TRBD1 matches 10 bases. Per the germline V gene, CDR1 is MNHEY and CDR2 is SVGAGI. The CDR3 has 13 amino acids. The trim removed 5 bases at V and 8 bases at J, leaving 0 bases unmatched. CDR3 coding DNA: TGTGCCAGCAGTGGACAGGGGGATTCACCCCTCCACTTT. Residues: CASSGQGDSPLHF.

The chain uses TRBV23-1 and TRBJ2-1, with D perhaps TRBD1 (6 bases). TRBV23-1 is an ORF for which the function is uncertain. V shed 2 bases and J shed 9 bases, with 17 bases lying between them. The CDR3 is 15 residues long. DNA of the CDR3: TGCGCCAGCAGTCAAGCCACCTACCGGACAGCTGAGCAGTTCTTC. Translation gives CASSQATYRTAEQFF.

This clone was picked up one time. The V call is TRBV30, the J call TRBJ2-4; possibly TRBD2 for D (6 bases). The CDR3 contains 11 residues. Looked up from germline, CDR1 is GTSNPN and CDR2 is SVGIG (reference sequence). Between the trimmed V and J ends, which lost 4 bases and 9 bases, there was a span of 10 bases. The CDR3 DNA reads TGTGCCTGGATGCGGGGAAGCATTCAGTACTTC. Translated, it gives CAWMRGSIQYF.

This chain uses TRBV13 with TRBJ1-1; TRBD1 matches 8 bases. The CDR3 is made up of 15 amino acids. Germline values: CDR1 PRHDT, CDR2 FYEKMQ (reference sequence). The V and J ends lost 5 bases and 1 base, in that order; junction bases with no gene match: 6. CDR3 sequence: CASSLLGQANTEAFF. In DNA form, the CDR3 reads TGTGCCAGCAGCCTACTGGGACAGGCGAACACTGAAGCTTTCTTT.

This rearrangement joins TRBV6-1 to TRBJ2-1, with 7 nucleotides matching TRBD2. The CDR3 loop spans 11 amino acids. Germline trimming cut 11 bases from V and 10 bases from J; bases unmatched to any gene: 8. Germline V gives CDR1 MNHNS, CDR2 SASEGT. The CDR3 loop reads CAGSRGVEQFF. CDR3 nucleotide sequence: TGTGCCGGCTCTCGGGGGGTGGAGCAGTTCTTC.

The J gene is TRBJ2-1, the V gene TRBV29-1, with TRBD2 identical over 7 bases. Germline V gene lookup returns CDR1 SQVTM and CDR2 ANQGSEA. V was clipped by 3 bases and J by 2 bases; unmatched bases: 4. CDR3 length equals 14 residues. CDR3 sequence (DNA): TGCAGCGTTGATCCAGCGGGGACCTACAATGAGCAGTTCTTC. Protein: CSVDPAGTYNEQFF.

V and J are TRBV18 and TRBJ1-3; D remains ambiguous. Germline loops: CDR1 KGHSH, CDR2 LQKENI. V was cut by 6 bases and J by 0 bases, with 18 bases left in between. The CDR3 covers 17 residues. The CDR3 region is CASSSPMTESSGNTIYF. The CDR3, as DNA: TGTGCCAGCTCTTCACCCATGACTGAGAGCTCTGGAAACACCATATATTTT.

V gene TRBV7-2 combines with J gene TRBJ2-1; 8 bases align to TRBD2. The CDR3 covers 19 residues. The V and J ends lost 3 bases and 10 bases, in that order; junction bases with no gene match: 23. The germline gives CDR1 SGHTA, CDR2 FQGNSA. CDR3 sequence (DNA): TGTGCCAGCAGCTTTCGACCCCTACCGACTAGCGCCCAGACGGGGGAGCAGTTCTTC. This gives the protein CASSFRPLPTSAQTGEQFF.

This clone was counted a few times. The V gene is TRBV4-1, the J gene TRBJ2-7, with 9 nucleotides matching TRBD2. Germline-derived CDR1 and CDR2 are MGHRA and YSYEKL. The CDR3 runs 16 residues. V lost 4 bases to trimming and J lost 0 bases; unmatched junction nucleotides: 7. CDR3 coding DNA: TGCGCCAGCAGCCTTCTAGCGGGGAAGAGCTCCTACGAGCAGTACTTC. Amino acid sequence: CASSLLAGKSSYEQYF.

The chain couples TRBV2 to TRBJ1-1; tentatively, D is TRBD1 (5 bases). This CDR3 region has 13 residues. Germline assignment: CDR1 SNHLY and CDR2 FYNNEI. Trimming took off 5 bases at V and 0 bases at J, with 7 bases between the two ends. In DNA, the CDR3 is TGTGCCAGCAGTTTACAGGTGAACACTGAAGCTTTCTTT. Residues: CASSLQVNTEAFF. The full variable domain, rest sourced from reference TRBV2 and TRBJ1-1, is EPEVTQTPSHQVTQMGQEVILRCVPISNHLYFYWYRQILGQKVEFLVSFYNNEISEKSEIFDDQFSVERPDGSNFTLKIRSTKLEDSAMYFCASSLQVNTEAFFGQGTRLTVV.

Written as DNA, the CDR3 is TGTGCCAGCAGCTTAGTGGCTAGCGGCAGGACCTCCTCCTACGAGCAGTACTTC. It translates to CASSLVASGRTSSYEQYF. This sequence joins TRBV7-2 and TRBJ2-7, with 7 nucleotides matching TRBD2. Germline CDR1 is SGHTA and CDR2 is FQGNSA. CDR3 length: 18 residues. With V trimmed by 1 base and J by 0 bases, 12 bases remained unmatched.

The chain joins TRBV7-9 to TRBJ2-7, with D possibly being TRBD1 (5 bases). CDR3 size: 12 residues. The V end lost 5 bases, the J end lost 3 bases, and 8 bases lay between the germline ends. CDR1 SEHNR and CDR2 FQNEAQ come from the germline V gene (reference sequence). The CDR3 spells CASSPGHYEQYF. The DNA for the CDR3 is TGTGCCAGCAGCCCCGGACACTACGAGCAGTACTTC.

This clone was seen a single time. V usage is TRBV27 and J usage is TRBJ2-1; a weak D match, TRBD1 (6 bases). V lost 5 bases to trimming and J lost 4 bases, with 9 bases between them. The CDR3 extends over 13 amino acids. The germline V gene has CDR1 MNHEY and CDR2 SMNVEV (reference sequence). The CDR3 sequence is CASSLTGYNEQFF. CDR3 in DNA: TGTGCCAGCAGTCTGACAGGATACAATGAGCAGTTCTTC.

V usage is TRBV23-1 and J usage is TRBJ1-3, with no clear D. Being an ORF, TRBV23-1 has a function that is uncertain. The CDR3 has 19 amino acids. Trimming took off 6 bases at V and 8 bases at J, with 32 bases between the two ends. CDR3 coding DNA: TGCGCCAGCAGACCCGTCGGTACGGAGGGAGAATCGTTATCGGACACCATATATTTT. It encodes CASRPVGTEGESLSDTIYF.

The chain is built from TRBV11-2 and TRBJ2-7, with 7 bases aligning to TRBD2. Germline trimming cut 4 bases from V and 3 bases from J; bases unmatched to any gene: 6. The CDR3 runs 14 residues. Germline loops: CDR1 SGHAT, CDR2 FQNNGV. This chain's CDR3 is CASSWGGNDYEQYF. CDR3 DNA sequence: TGTGCCAGCAGCTGGGGGGGGAACGACTACGAGCAGTACTTC. Looking up the rest from reference TRBV11-2 and TRBJ2-7 gives the full variable domain: EAGVAQSPRYKIIEKRQSVAFWCNPISGHATLYWYQQILGQGPKLLIQFQNNGVVDDSQLPKDRFSAERLKGVDSTLKIQPAKLEDSAVYLCASSWGGNDYEQYFGPGTRLTVT.

The chain combines TRBV5-8 with TRBJ1-2, with TRBD1 matching 7 bases. J lost 4 bases, V lost 4 bases, and 7 bases had no gene match. The CDR3 spans 14 residues. From germline, CDR1 is SGHTS and CDR2 YDEGEE. CDR3 loop: CASSPPTGVYGYTF. The CDR3 DNA is TGTGCCAGCAGCCCACCAACAGGGGTCTATGGCTACACCTTC.

The J gene is TRBJ2-1, the V gene TRBV19, with D maybe TRBD2 (5 bases). The CDR3 extends over 15 amino acids. With 3 bases removed from V and 3 bases from J, the gap between germline ends came to 12 bases. The germline V gene has CDR1 LNHDA and CDR2 SQIVND (reference sequence). CDR3 in DNA: TGTGCCAGTAGTATTGCCGGGGTAGGCTACAATGAGCAGTTCTTC. Its translation: CASSIAGVGYNEQFF.

Note on this clone: The same CDR3 can be traced to other DNA sequences in this sample. The chain combines TRBV7-2 with TRBJ1-2; 10 bases map to TRBD1. The CDR3 length is 14 residues. Germline V gives CDR1 SGHTA, CDR2 FQGNSA. The V segment lost 4 bases and the J segment 4 bases; nucleotides outside the gene matches: 3. This CDR3 reads CASSSGQGGYGYTF. The CDR3 DNA sequence: TGTGCCAGCAGCTCCGGACAGGGGGGCTATGGCTACACCTTC.

The V gene is TRBV6-5, the J gene TRBJ2-5, with D tentatively TRBD1 (6 bases). This CDR3 comprises 13 residues. CDR1 is MNHEY and CDR2 is SVGAGI in the germline V gene. Trimming removed 3 bases at V and 4 bases at J, with 9 bases between. The CDR3 sequence is CASSYRGRETQYF. The CDR3 DNA reads TGTGCCAGCAGTTATAGGGGGAGAGAGACCCAGTACTTC.

This sequence joins TRBV28 and TRBJ1-2; 7 bases agree with TRBD1. Germline CDR1 and CDR2: MDHEN and SYDVKM. CDR3 length: 13 residues. The ends lost 6 bases at V and 5 bases at J; junction bases unmatched: 6. In DNA form, the CDR3 reads TGTGCCAGCAGCCGGGACAGTGGGTATGGCTACACCTTC. This encodes CASSRDSGYGYTF.